The T cell receptor beta chain under discussion was sequenced for a study of CD8+ T cells in alopecia areata. Study-wide results and limits: Many expanded lesional clones persisted in scalp and blood during tofacitinib treatment. Only one nonresponder was present, which leaves the link between baseline CD8+ expansion and response uncertain.

Treatment of the sample: oral pan-JAK inhibitor, 5-10 mg twice daily. A word on this clone: The antigen is undetermined.

As the sequencing template, cDNA was produced by extracting RNA and reverse transcribing it. The repertoire was sequenced with immunoSEQ multiplex PCR; TCRdb's copy has only in-frame clones and lacks some. The sample has approximately 200,000 clones, approximately 60% seen once. This sequence was found in a human donor with alopecia areata. The sequencing used CD4+ T cells sorted from blood, collected at week 4, from a patient treated with tofacitinib.

The CDR3 is CATSRDRDSQETQYF. The CDR3 nucleotides are TGTGCCACCAGCAGAGATCGGGACTCCCAAGAGACCCAGTACTTC. V gene TRBV15 combines with J gene TRBJ2-5; tentatively, D is TRBD2 (6 bases). Germline values: CDR1 LNHNV, CDR2 YYDKDF (reference sequence). The ends were cut back, 0 bases at V and 1 base at J, with 9 bases in the middle. CDR3 length: 15 amino acids.